This T cell receptor beta chain was profiled in a study of shared clonotypes between healthy human individuals. To note about this clone: Its target is not known.

Study-wide points: Sampling covered nothing but blood. Tissue TCR repertoires likely differ from those found in blood.

CD45RO-negative cells were positively selected for CCR7, leaving out terminally differentiated effector memory CD45RA+ cells. Caucasian adults living in Nashville, Tennessee, provided all samples. The CDR3 has 15 residues. Trimming at V came to 4 bases and at J to 0 bases, leaving 9 bases not matched to a gene. CDR1 is SQVTM and CDR2 is ANQGSEA in the germline V gene. Several immunoSEQ 96-well plates shared each subset's DNA, each plate a replicate. As processed by the authors: Without quality scores, immunoSEQ junctional reads could not be filtered like full-length reads. The protocol was immunoSEQ multiplex PCR, while the TCRdb copy is restricted to in-frame clones and leaves out a portion. That table supplies the V and J calls and clone size; D and trimming were determined from the DNA. In the table there are approximately 810,000 clones, 80% to 95% of which are singletons.

The chain is built from TRBV29-1 and TRBJ2-7; 7 bases match TRBD1. This sequence was found in a man between 25 and 39 years old in good health. The sequenced sample was naive CD8+ T cells sorted from blood. The CDR3, as DNA: TGCAGCGTTGTCGGTTCGACAGGGTCCTCCTACGAGCAGTACTTC. Encoded protein: CSVVGSTGSSYEQYF.